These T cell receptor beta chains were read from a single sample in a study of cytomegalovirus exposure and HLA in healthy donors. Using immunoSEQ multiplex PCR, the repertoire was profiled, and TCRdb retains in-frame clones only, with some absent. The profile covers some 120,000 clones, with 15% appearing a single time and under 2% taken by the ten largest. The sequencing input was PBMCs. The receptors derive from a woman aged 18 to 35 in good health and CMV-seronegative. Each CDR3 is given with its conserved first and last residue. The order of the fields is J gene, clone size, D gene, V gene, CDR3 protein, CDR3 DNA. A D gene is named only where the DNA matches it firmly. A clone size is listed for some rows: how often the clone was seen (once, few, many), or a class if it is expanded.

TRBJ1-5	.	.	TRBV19	CASSIGAAFSGGDQPQHF	TGTGCCAGTAGTATCGGGGCAGCTTTTAGCGGGGGAGATCAGCCCCAGCATTTT
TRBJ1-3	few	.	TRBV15	CATSSPRGGNTIYF	TGTGCCACCAGCTCCCCCAGGGGTGGAAACACCATATATTTT
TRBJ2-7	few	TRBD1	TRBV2	CASSENRGQASYEQYF	TGTGCCAGCAGTGAAAATAGGGGACAGGCCTCCTACGAGCAGTACTTC
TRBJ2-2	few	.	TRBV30	CAWSVRGIGELFF	TGTGCCTGGAGTGTACGGGGGATTGGGGAGCTGTTTTTT
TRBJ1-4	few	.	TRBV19	CASLLGGKLFF	TGTGCCAGCCTATTAGGGGGTAAACTGTTTTTT
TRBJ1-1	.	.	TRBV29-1	CSVEDLGGSEAFF	TGCAGCGTTGAAGATCTGGGGGGGTCTGAAGCTTTCTTT
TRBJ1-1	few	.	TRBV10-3	CAISEAQKNTEAFF	TGTGCCATCAGTGAGGCACAGAAGAACACTGAAGCTTTCTTT
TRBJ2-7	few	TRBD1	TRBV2	CASTPGQGLYEQYF	TGTGCCAGCACACCGGGACAGGGGTTATACGAGCAGTACTTC
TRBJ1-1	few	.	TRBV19	CASSRIGQNGAEAFF	TGTGCCAGTAGTAGAATCGGACAGAATGGCGCTGAAGCTTTCTTT
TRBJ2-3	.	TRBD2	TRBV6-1	CASSEAWRGVADTQYF	TGTGCCAGCAGTGAAGCGTGGCGGGGGGTGGCAGATACGCAGTATTTT
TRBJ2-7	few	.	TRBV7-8	CASSSKSSYEQYF	TGTGCCAGCAGCAGTAAGAGCTCCTACGAGCAGTACTTC
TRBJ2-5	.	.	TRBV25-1	CASGQAQYF	TGTGCCAGCGGCCAGGCCCAGTACTTC
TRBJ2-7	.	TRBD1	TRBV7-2	CASSWGQTYEQYF	TGTGCCAGCAGCTGGGGACAGACCTACGAGCAGTACTTC
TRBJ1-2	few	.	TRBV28	CASTLGGVTDYTF	TGTGCCAGCACCCTCGGCGGGGTAACGGACTACACCTTC
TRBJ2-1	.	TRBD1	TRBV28	CASSFSPQGASEQFF	TGTGCCAGCAGTTTTAGCCCGCAGGGGGCGAGTGAGCAGTTCTTC
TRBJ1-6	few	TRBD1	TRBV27	CASSSPYRGRNSPLHF	TGTGCCAGCAGTTCACCTTACAGGGGGCGGAATTCACCCCTCCACTTT
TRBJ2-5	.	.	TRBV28	CASSLVGGGETQYF	TGTGCCAGCAGTCTGGTCGGGGGAGGAGAGACCCAGTACTTC
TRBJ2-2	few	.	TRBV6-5	CASSYSKRELHGELFF	TGTGCCAGCAGTTACTCGAAACGGGAGTTGCACGGGGAGCTGTTTTTT
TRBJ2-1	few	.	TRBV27	CASSLNKAPLLGPFSSNEQFF	TGTGCCAGCAGTTTAAATAAGGCCCCCCTACTAGGACCCTTCAGTAGCAATGAGCAGTTCTTC
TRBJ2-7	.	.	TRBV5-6	CASSTNRAPLSYEQYF	TGTGCCAGCAGCACCAACAGGGCCCCCTTGTCCTACGAGCAGTACTTC
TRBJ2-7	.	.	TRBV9	CASSVFLVGEDPDEQYF	TGTGCCAGCAGCGTATTTTTGGTGGGAGAAGATCCGGACGAGCAGTACTTC
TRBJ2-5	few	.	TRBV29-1	CSVQPGETQYF	TGCAGCGTTCAACCGGGGGAGACCCAGTACTTC